This note documents a single TCR beta chain sequence. Its antigen is undetermined. cDNA libraries for TCR alpha and TCR beta, carrying sample barcodes and UMIs, came from 5'RACE with constant-segment primers. TCRdb called the 5' RACE reads again in MiXCR, with one record for every CDR3 protein. The table records 270,000 or so distinct CDR3 sequences, over 15% of them present only once. This sample stems from a study of T-cell memory formation after mild COVID-19. Study context: There were largely donor-specific TCR clusters.

The V end was cut by 2 bases, the J end by 4 bases, with 7 bases between. Germline assignment: CDR1 SGDLS and CDR2 YYNGEE. This CDR3 is 13 amino acids long. Study-level points and caveats: Some SARS-CoV-2-responding clones were already detected in memory before infection.

The TCR sequence derives from a man aged 18 to 30 who had mild COVID-19 (a few samples of this study predate the infection). Cell type and time point are not known. This chain links TRBV9 with TRBJ2-1; D is unresolved. Sample: PBMCs or a T cell subset sorted from them (not recorded which). CDR3 in DNA: TGTGCCAGCAGCGTCCGGCTATACAATGAGCAGTTCTTC. Translation gives CASSVRLYNEQFF.